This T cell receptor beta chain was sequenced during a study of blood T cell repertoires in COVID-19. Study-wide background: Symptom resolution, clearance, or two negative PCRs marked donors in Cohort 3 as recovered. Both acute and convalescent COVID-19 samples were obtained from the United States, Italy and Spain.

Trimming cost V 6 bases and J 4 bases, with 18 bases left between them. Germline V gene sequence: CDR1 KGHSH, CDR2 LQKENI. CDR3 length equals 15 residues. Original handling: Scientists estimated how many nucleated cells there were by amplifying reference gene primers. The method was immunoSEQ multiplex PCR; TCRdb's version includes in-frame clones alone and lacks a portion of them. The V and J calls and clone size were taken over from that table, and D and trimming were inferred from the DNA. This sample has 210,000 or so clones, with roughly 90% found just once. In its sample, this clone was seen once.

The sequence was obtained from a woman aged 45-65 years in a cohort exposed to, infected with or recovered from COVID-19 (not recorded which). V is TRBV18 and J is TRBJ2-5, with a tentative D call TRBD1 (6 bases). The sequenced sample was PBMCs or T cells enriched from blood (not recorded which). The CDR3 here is CASSQIRGSGETQYF. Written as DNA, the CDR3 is TGTGCCAGCTCCCAAATAAGGGGGTCGGGAGAGACCCAGTACTTC.